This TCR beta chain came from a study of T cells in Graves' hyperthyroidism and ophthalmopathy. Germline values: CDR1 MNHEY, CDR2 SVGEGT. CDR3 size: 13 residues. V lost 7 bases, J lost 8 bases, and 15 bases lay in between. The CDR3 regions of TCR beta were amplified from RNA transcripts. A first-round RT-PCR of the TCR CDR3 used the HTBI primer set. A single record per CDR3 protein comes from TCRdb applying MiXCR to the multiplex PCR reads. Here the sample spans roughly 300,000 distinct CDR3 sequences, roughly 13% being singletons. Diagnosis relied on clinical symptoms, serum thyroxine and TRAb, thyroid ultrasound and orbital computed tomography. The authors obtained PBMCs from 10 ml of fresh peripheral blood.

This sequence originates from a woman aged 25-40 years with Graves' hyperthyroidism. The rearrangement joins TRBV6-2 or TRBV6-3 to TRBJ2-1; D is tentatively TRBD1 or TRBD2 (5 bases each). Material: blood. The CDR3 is CASTLIRGDEQFF. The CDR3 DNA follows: TGTGCCAGCACTTTAATCCGAGGGGATGAGCAGTTCTTC.